The table lists the clone carrying this T cell receptor beta chain with a few counts. V lost 4 bases and J lost 5, with 11 bases in between. Germline-derived CDR1 and CDR2 are SGHAT and FQNNGV. The CDR3 extends over 13 amino acids. This record belongs to a study of Graves' ophthalmopathy and Graves' hyperthyroidism. RNA transcripts yielded amplified TCR beta CDR3 regions. A first-round RT-PCR used HTBI primers, followed by a second-round multiplex PCR. TCRdb recomputed calls from the multiplex PCR reads with MiXCR, one row per CDR3 protein. The table includes approximately 700,000 distinct CDR3 sequences, about two fifths detected once.

The chain carries TRBV11-2 and TRBJ2-5; TRBD1 is a possible D gene (6 bases). The sequence derives from an adult man with Graves' ophthalmopathy. The specimen sequenced was peripheral blood. CDR3 nucleotides: TGTGCCAGCAGCTCAGGGGACGCGGAGACCCAGTACTTC. Its translation: CASSSGDAETQYF.